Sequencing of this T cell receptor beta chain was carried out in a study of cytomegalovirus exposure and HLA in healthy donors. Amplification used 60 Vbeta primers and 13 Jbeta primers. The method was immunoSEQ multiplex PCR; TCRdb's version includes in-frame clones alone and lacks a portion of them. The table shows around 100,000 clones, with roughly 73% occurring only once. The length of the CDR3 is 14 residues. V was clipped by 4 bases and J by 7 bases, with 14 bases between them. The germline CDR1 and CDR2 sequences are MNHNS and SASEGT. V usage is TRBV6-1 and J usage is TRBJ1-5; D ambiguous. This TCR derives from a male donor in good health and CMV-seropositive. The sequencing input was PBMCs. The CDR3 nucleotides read TGTGCCAGCAGTGTAATGGGTGTCGGGCAGCCCCAGCATTTT. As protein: CASSVMGVGQPQHF.